Shown below are 21 T cell receptor beta chains from a single sample sequenced in a study of T cell responses to AZD1222 COVID-19 vaccine. The assay was immunoSEQ multiplex PCR, and TCRdb's table has in-frame clones only and misses some. The sample lists about 180,000 clones, about 91% occurring once. The specimen was peripheral blood, collected on day 0 of AZD1222 vaccination. The source is an adult in good health.

The chain recombines TRBV5-1 with TRBJ2-1; 7 bases fit TRBD2. Unmatched junction bases numbered 9, after V lost 3 bases and J lost 9 bases. CDR1 is SGHRS, CDR2 YFSETQ, per germline. This CDR3 region has 14 residues. The CDR3 sequence is CASSSTGTMIEQFF. In DNA form, the CDR3 reads TGCGCCAGCAGCTCGACCGGGACTATGATTGAGCAGTTCTTC.

This chain links TRBV19 with TRBJ2-6, with a tentative D call TRBD1 (6 bases). The length of the CDR3 is 16 residues. Trimming removed 3 bases at V and 0 bases at J, with 9 bases between. In germline, CDR1 is LNHDA, CDR2 SQIVND (reference sequence). CDR3 region: CASSIYRASGANVLTF. The CDR3 DNA follows: TGTGCCAGTAGTATTTACAGGGCCTCTGGGGCCAACGTCCTGACTTTC.

This chain links TRBV7-9 with TRBJ1-2, with 11 bases that match TRBD1. This CDR3 region has 15 residues. Per the germline V gene, CDR1 is SEHNR and CDR2 is FQNEAQ (reference sequence). The ends lost 3 bases at V and 6 bases at J; junction bases unmatched: 6. In nucleotides, the CDR3 is TGTGCCAGCAGCTTTTCCGGACAGGGGGCTCATGGCTACACCTTC. This encodes CASSFSGQGAHGYTF.

This sequence joins TRBV10-3 and TRBJ1-3; D perhaps matches TRBD1 (5 bases). Germline V gene data show CDR1 as ENHRY and CDR2 as SYGVKD. This CDR3 has 15 residues. V was pared by 7 bases and J by 0 bases, with 13 bases between. DNA of the CDR3: TGTGCCATCAAAGGGGAAGGGGTCTCTGGAAACACCATATATTTT. It codes for CAIKGEGVSGNTIYF.

The V and J genes are TRBV9 and TRBJ1-3; no clear D. CDR3 length equals 17 residues. Germline CDR1 and CDR2: SGDLS and YYNGEE. V lost 1 base to trimming and J lost 0 bases, with 14 bases between them. The CDR3 DNA follows: TGTGCCAGCAGCGTATCGGCAGGACGGATCTCTGGAAACACCATATATTTT. This encodes CASSVSAGRISGNTIYF.

J is TRBJ2-1 and V is TRBV6-4; possible D gene TRBD1, 5 bases. Germline CDR1 reads MRHNA; CDR2 reads SNTAGT. The CDR3 has 16 amino acids. V dropped 6 bases and J dropped 0 bases, with 15 bases sitting between them. Here the CDR3 reads CASSRQLMSSYNEQFF. For the CDR3, the DNA is TGTGCCAGCAGCCGACAGTTGATGAGCTCCTACAATGAGCAGTTCTTC.

V usage is TRBV5-8 and J usage is TRBJ1-5; D gene uncertain. Germline V gene sequence: CDR1 SGHTS, CDR2 YDEGEE. Trimming shortened V by 0 bases and J by 0 bases, and 10 bases separated the two germline ends. The CDR3 has 16 residues. DNA for the CDR3: TGTGCCAGCAGCTTGGCACCGGGGTATAGCAATCAGCCCCAGCATTTT. This gives the protein CASSLAPGYSNQPQHF.

V usage is TRBV2 and J usage is TRBJ1-6; D unresolved. V was trimmed by 5 bases and J by 10 bases, leaving 12 bases between them. Germline lookup yields CDR1 SNHLY and CDR2 FYNNEI. The CDR3 consists of 13 residues. CDR3 in DNA: TGTGCCAGCAGTTCGGCCAGAGGATCACCCCTCCACTTT. It translates to CASSSARGSPLHF. The entire variable domain, with the rest obtained from reference TRBV2 and TRBJ1-6, is as follows: EPEVTQTPSHQVTQMGQEVILRCVPISNHLYFYWYRQILGQKVEFLVSFYNNEISEKSEIFDDQFSVERPDGSNFTLKIRSTKLEDSAMYFCASSSARGSPLHFGNGTRLTVT.

The J gene is TRBJ2-7, the V gene TRBV27; no definite D call. The CDR3 extends over 14 amino acids. Germline CDR1 and CDR2: MNHEY and SMNVEV (reference sequence). V was cut by 3 bases and J by 0 bases, with 9 bases left in between. This chain's CDR3 is CASSFILGSYEQYF. In nucleotides, the CDR3 is TGTGCCAGCAGTTTCATCTTAGGCTCCTACGAGCAGTACTTC.

The chain carries TRBV29-1 and TRBJ1-5; a weak D match, TRBD1 (6 bases). V was shortened by 6 bases and J by 6 bases, with 15 bases between the two germline ends. This CDR3 contains 13 residues. From germline, CDR1 is SQVTM and CDR2 ANQGSEA. The CDR3 loop reads CSVLQGSGQPQHF. The CDR3 DNA reads TGCAGCGTACTACAGGGAAGTGGTCAGCCCCAGCATTTT.

V and J are TRBV7-9 and TRBJ2-2, with 9 bases identical to TRBD2. This CDR3 has 19 amino acids. Germline V lookup: CDR1 SEHNR, CDR2 FQNEAQ (reference sequence). V lost 2 bases and J lost 4; bases outside the gene matches: 14. CDR3 in DNA: TGTGCCAGCAGCTTACCAGGACTAGCGCGCCCGGCGAGCACCGGGGAGCTGTTTTTT. It specifies CASSLPGLARPASTGELFF.

The chain recombines TRBV10-1 with TRBJ1-6; D remains unclear. The CDR3 is made up of 13 amino acids. With 3 bases removed from V and 11 bases from J, the gap between germline ends came to 11 bases. Germline CDR1 and CDR2: WNHNN and SYGVQD (reference sequence). The CDR3 DNA is TGCGCCAGCAGTGAAACTCCGGCAGCACCCCTCCACTTT. Its translation: CASSETPAAPLHF.

CDR3 protein: CASSEGQFNQPQHF. CDR3 nucleotide sequence: TGTGCCAGCAGTGAGGGACAGTTCAATCAGCCCCAGCATTTT. V is TRBV6-1 and J is TRBJ1-5; 7 bases fit TRBD1. V was clipped by 3 bases and J by 3 bases; unmatched bases: 2. CDR3 length: 14 amino acids. CDR1 is MNHNS and CDR2 is SASEGT in the germline V gene.

This clone was detected once. J is TRBJ2-7 and V is TRBV19; D perhaps matches TRBD2 (7 bases). This CDR3 is 16 amino acids long. Deletions cut 5 bases from V and 4 bases from J, with 21 bases between. Looked up from germline, CDR1 is LNHDA and CDR2 is SQIVND (reference sequence). This chain's CDR3 is CASSDYRVAGEYEQYF. The CDR3 DNA follows: TGTGCCAGTAGTGATTACAGGGTTGCGGGAGAGTACGAGCAGTACTTC. The complete variable domain, with remaining parts taken from reference TRBV19 and TRBJ2-7, reads DGGITQSPKYLFRKEGQNVTLSCEQNLNHDAMYWYRQDPGQGLRLIYYSQIVNDFQKGDIAEGYSVSREKKESFPLTVTSAQKNPTAFYLCASSDYRVAGEYEQYFGPGTRLTVT.

The table lists this clone with a count of one. One junction end does not reproduce the germline sequence, and a read error may be involved. The chain recombines TRBV20-1 with TRBJ2-7; the D gene is possibly TRBD1 (6 bases). This CDR3 region has 11 residues. Germline CDR1 is DFQATT and CDR2 is SNEGSKA (reference sequence). CDR3 nucleotides: TGCAGTGCTAGCTGGCTGCAGGGGCATCACTTC. As protein: CSASWLQGHHF.

This clone was seen more than once but under ten times. The chain combines TRBV29-1 with TRBJ1-2; TRBD1 is a possible D gene (5 bases). From germline, CDR1 is SQVTM and CDR2 ANQGSEA. The ends were cut back, 2 bases at V and 7 bases at J, with 17 bases in the middle. The CDR3 loop spans 14 amino acids. CDR3 nucleotides: TGCAGCGTTGAAAGCCCTACAGGATTGGGTGGCTACACCTTC. It yields the protein CSVESPTGLGGYTF.

This clone was observed a few times. The same CDR3 arises from other DNA sequences in this sample as well. The chain has TRBV5-6 and TRBJ1-1; no firm D call. V was pared by 2 bases and J by 0 bases, with 5 bases between. Germline loops: CDR1 SGHDT, CDR2 YYEEEE. The CDR3 contains 13 residues. CDR3 in DNA: TGTGCCAGCAGCTTCACAGTGAACACTGAAGCTTTCTTT. Residues: CASSFTVNTEAFF.

The chain employs TRBV5-1 and TRBJ1-2; no definite D call. Germline CDR1 and CDR2: SGHRS and YFSETQ. This CDR3 is built from 12 residues. Between the trimmed V and J ends, which lost 0 bases and 8 bases, there was a span of 8 bases. The CDR3 loop reads CASSLADQGYTF. CDR3 DNA: TGCGCCAGCAGCTTGGCGGACCAGGGCTACACCTTC.

This chain uses TRBV7-2 with TRBJ1-1; D possibly corresponds to TRBD1 (5 bases). The germline V gene has CDR1 SGHTA and CDR2 FQGNSA. Trimming shortened V by 4 bases and J by 1 base, and 10 bases separated the two germline ends. The CDR3 is made up of 14 amino acids. The CDR3 here is CASSWDGSNTEAFF. The CDR3 DNA follows: TGTGCCAGCAGCTGGGACGGATCGAACACTGAAGCTTTCTTT.

On this clone itself: Germline is not matched at one junction end, which may reflect a read error. J is TRBJ1-1 and V is TRBV7-3; D is possibly TRBD1 (5 bases). Germline V gene sequence: CDR1 SGHTA, CDR2 FQGTGA. The CDR3 has 15 amino acids. The CDR3 spells CASSVTGTSGTEAFF. Here the CDR3 DNA reads TGTGCCAGCAGCGTAACCGGGACGTCAGGCACTGAAGCTTTCTTT.

This clone was counted only a few times. The V and J genes are TRBV20-1 and TRBJ1-6; D is ambiguous. CDR3 length: 11 amino acids. V shed 6 bases and J shed 14 bases, with 14 bases lying between them. In germline, CDR1 is DFQATT, CDR2 SNEGSKA (reference sequence). CDR3 in DNA: TGCAGTGCGATGGGCCGGATATCCCTCCACTTT. Its protein product is CSAMGRISLHF.